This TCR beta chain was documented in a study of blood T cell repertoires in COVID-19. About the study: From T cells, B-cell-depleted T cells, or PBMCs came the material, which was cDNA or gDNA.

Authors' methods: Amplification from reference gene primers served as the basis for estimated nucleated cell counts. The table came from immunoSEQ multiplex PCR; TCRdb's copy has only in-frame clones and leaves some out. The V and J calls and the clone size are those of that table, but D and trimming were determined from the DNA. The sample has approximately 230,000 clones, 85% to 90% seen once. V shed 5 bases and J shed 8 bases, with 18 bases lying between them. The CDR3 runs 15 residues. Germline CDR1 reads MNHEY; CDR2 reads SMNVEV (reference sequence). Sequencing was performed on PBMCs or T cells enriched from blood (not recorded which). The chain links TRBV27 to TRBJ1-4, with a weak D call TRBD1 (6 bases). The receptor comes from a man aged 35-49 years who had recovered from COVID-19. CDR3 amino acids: CASSKYRANWEKLFF. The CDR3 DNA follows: TGTGCCAGCAGTAAATACAGGGCAAACTGGGAAAAACTGTTTTTT.